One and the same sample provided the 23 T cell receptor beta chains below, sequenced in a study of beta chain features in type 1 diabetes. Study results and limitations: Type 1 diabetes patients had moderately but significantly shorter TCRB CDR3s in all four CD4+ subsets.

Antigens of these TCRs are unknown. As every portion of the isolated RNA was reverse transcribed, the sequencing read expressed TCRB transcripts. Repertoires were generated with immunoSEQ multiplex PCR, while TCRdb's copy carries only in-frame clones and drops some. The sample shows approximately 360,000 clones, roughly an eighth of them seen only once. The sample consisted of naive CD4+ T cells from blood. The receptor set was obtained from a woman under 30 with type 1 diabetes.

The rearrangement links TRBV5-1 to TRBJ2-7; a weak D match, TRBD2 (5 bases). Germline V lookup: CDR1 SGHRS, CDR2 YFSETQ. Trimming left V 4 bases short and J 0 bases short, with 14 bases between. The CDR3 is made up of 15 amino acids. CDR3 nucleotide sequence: TGCGCCAGCAGCCCGGGGTCCACGCGCTCCTACGAGCAGTACTTC. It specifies CASSPGSTRSYEQYF.

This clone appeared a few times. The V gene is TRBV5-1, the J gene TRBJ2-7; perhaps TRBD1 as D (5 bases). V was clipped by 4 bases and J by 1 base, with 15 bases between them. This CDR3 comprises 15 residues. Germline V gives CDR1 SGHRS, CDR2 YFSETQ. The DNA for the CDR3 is TGCGCCAGCAGCCCAATACCACAGGCTTCCTACGAGCAGTACTTC. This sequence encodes CASSPIPQASYEQYF.

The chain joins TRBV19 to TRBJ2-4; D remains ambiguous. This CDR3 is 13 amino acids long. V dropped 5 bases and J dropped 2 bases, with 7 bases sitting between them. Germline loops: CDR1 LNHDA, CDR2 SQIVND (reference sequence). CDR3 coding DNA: TGTGCCAGTAGTCTCTACCCCAAAAACATTCAGTACTTC. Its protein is CASSLYPKNIQYF.

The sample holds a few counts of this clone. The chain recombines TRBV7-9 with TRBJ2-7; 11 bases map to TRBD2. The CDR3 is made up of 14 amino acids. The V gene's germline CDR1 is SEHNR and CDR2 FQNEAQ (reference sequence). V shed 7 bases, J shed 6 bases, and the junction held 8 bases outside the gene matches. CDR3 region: CASTLTSGGGEQYF. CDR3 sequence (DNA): TGTGCCAGCACCCTCACTAGCGGGGGTGGCGAGCAGTACTTC.

In DNA, the CDR3 is TGTGCCACCGCGGAAGATAGCAATCAGCCCCAGCATTTT. Its translation is CATAEDSNQPQHF. The rearrangement links TRBV7-2 to TRBJ1-5; D is unresolved. The CDR3 loop spans 13 amino acids. Per the germline V gene, CDR1 is SGHTA and CDR2 is FQGNSA. V lost 10 bases and J lost 0, with 10 bases in between.

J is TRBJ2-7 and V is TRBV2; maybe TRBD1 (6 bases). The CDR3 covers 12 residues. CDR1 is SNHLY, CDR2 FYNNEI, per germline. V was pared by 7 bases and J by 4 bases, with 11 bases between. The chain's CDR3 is CASTGQGYEQYF. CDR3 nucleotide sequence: TGTGCCAGCACCGGGCAGGGGTACGAGCAGTACTTC.

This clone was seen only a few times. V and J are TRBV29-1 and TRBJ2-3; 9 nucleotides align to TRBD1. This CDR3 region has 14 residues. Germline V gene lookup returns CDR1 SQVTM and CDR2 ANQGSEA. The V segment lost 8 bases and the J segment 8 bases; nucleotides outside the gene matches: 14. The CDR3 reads CSTSTGGQRSTQYF. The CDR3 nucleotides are TGCAGCACATCTACAGGGGGCCAAAGGTCTACGCAGTATTTT.

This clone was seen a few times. CDR3 residues: CASSIRHEETQYF. In DNA, the CDR3 is TGTGCCAGTAGTATCAGGCATGAAGAGACCCAGTACTTC. The rearrangement joins TRBV19 to TRBJ2-5; D unclear. The V gene's germline CDR1 is LNHDA and CDR2 SQIVND (reference sequence). The CDR3 length is 13 residues. V was cut by 3 bases and J by 3 bases, with 8 bases left in between.

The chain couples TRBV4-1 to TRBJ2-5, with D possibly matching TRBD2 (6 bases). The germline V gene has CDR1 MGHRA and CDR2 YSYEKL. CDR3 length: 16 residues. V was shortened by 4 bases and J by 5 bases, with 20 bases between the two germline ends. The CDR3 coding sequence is TGCGCCAGCAGCCGCACCCCCGGGACTCGGGCGGAGACCCAGTACTTC. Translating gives CASSRTPGTRAETQYF.

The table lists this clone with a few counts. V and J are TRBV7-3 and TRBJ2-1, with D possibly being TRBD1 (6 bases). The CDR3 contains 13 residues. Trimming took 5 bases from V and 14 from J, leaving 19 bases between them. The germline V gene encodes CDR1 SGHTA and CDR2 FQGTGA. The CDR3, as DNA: TGTGCCAGCAGCAGCCGGGACACCCCGAAGAAGTTCTTC. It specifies CASSSRDTPKKFF.

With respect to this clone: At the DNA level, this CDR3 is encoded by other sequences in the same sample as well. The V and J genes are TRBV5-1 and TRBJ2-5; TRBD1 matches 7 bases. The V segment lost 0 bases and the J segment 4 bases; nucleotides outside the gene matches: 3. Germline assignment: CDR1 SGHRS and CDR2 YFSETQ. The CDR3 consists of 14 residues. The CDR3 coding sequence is TGCGCCAGCAGCTTGGGACAGGGTGGAGAGACCCAGTACTTC. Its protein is CASSLGQGGETQYF.

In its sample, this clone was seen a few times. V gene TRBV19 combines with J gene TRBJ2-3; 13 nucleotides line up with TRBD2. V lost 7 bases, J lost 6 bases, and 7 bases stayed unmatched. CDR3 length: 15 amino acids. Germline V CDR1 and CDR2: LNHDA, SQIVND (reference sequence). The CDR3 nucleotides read TGTGCCAGTACTCAACTAGCGGGGGGGACCGATACGCAGTATTTT. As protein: CASTQLAGGTDTQYF.

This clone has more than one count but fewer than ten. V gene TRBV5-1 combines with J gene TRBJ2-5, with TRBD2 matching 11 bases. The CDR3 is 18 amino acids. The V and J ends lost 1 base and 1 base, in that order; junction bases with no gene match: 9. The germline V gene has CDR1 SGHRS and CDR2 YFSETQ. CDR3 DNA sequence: TGCGCCAGCAGCTTGTCACTAGCGGGAGTTGTGTCCCAAGAGACCCAGTACTTC. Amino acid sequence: CASSLSLAGVVSQETQYF.

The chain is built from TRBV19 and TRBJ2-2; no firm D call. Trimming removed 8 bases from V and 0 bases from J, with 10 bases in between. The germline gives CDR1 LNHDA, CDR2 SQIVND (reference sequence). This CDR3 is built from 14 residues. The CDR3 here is CASGVGANTGELFF. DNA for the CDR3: TGTGCCAGTGGAGTGGGTGCGAACACCGGGGAGCTGTTTTTT.

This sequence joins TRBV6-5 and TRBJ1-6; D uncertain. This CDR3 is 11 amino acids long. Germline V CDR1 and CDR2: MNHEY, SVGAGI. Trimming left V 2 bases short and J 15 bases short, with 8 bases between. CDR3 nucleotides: TGTGCCAGCAGTTACGAGGGAGTCCTCCACTTT. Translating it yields CASSYEGVLHF.

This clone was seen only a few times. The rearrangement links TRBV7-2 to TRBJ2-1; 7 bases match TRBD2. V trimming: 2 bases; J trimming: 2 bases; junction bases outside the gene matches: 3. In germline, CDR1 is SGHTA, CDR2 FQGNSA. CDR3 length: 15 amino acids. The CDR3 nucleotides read TGTGCCAGCAGCTTACAGACTAGCCCCTACAATGAGCAGTTCTTC. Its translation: CASSLQTSPYNEQFF.

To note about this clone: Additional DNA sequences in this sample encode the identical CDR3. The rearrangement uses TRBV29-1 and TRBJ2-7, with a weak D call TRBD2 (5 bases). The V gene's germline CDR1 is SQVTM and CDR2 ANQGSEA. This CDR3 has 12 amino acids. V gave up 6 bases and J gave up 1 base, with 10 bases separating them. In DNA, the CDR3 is TGCAGCGTCGGCGGGCCTTCCTACGAGCAGTACTTC. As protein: CSVGGPSYEQYF.

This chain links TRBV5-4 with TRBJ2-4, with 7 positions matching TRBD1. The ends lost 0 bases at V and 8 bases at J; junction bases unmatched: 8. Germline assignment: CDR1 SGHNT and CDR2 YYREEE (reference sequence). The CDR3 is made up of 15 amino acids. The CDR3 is CASSLGDRDSYIQYF. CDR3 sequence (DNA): TGTGCCAGCAGCTTGGGGGATCGGGACAGCTACATTCAGTACTTC.

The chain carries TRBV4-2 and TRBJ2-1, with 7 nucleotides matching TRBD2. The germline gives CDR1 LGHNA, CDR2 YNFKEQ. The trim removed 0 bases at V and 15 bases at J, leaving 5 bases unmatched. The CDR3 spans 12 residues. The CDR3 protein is CASSQEGGSWFF. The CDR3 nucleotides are TGTGCCAGCAGCCAAGAAGGCGGGAGTTGGTTCTTC.

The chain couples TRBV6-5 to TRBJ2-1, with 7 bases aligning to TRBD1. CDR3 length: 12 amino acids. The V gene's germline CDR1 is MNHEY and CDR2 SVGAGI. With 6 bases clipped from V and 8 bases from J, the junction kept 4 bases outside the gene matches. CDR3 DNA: TGTGCCAGCAGCAACAGGGGTCATGAGCAGTTCTTC. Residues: CASSNRGHEQFF.

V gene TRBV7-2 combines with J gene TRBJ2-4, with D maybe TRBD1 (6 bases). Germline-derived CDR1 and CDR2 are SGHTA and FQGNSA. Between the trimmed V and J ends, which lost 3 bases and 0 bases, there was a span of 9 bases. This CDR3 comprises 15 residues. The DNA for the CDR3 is TGTGCCAGCAGCTTCAGCAGGGGAGCCAAAAACATTCAGTACTTC. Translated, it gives CASSFSRGAKNIQYF.

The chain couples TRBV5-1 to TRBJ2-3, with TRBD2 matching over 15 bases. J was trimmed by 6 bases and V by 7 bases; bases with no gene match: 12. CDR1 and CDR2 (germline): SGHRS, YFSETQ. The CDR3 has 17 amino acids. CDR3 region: CASGSGLAGGWSDTQYF. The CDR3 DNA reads TGCGCCAGCGGCTCCGGACTAGCGGGGGGGTGGTCGGATACGCAGTATTTT.

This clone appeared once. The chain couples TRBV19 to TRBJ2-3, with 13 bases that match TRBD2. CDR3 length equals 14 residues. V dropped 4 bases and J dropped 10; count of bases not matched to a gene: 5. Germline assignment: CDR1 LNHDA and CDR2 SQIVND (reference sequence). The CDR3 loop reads CASSTGTSGASQYF. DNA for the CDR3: TGTGCCAGTAGTACAGGGACTAGCGGGGCCTCGCAGTATTTT. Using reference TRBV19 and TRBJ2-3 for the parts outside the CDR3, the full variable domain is DGGITQSPKYLFRKEGQNVTLSCEQNLNHDAMYWYRQDPGQGLRLIYYSQIVNDFQKGDIAEGYSVSREKKESFPLTVTSAQKNPTAFYLCASSTGTSGASQYFGPGTRLTVL.